Below, 14 T cell receptor beta chains from the same sample are listed, as sequenced in a study of blood T cell repertoires in COVID-19. This table comes from immunoSEQ multiplex PCR, and its TCRdb copy is limited to in-frame clones, with some not included. This table has about 150,000 clones, roughly nine tenths appearing once. The sequencing sample was made of peripheral blood. The receptors were gathered from a woman aged 60-70 years with active or convalescent COVID-19.

The chain uses TRBV5-4 and TRBJ2-1, with 9 nucleotides matching TRBD1. This CDR3 is 17 amino acids long. Germline assignment: CDR1 SGHNT and CDR2 YYREEE (reference sequence). V lost 6 bases, J lost 1 base, and 11 bases stayed unmatched. CDR3 sequence reads: CASTNNRGRVSYNEQFF. CDR3 in DNA: TGTGCCAGCACTAATAACAGGGGGCGCGTTTCCTACAATGAGCAGTTCTTC.

This clone was counted once. The V gene is TRBV11-2, the J gene TRBJ2-1, with D maybe TRBD2 (6 bases). CDR3 size: 14 residues. V lost 8 bases, J lost 2 bases, and 13 bases lay in between. Germline V gene sequence: CDR1 SGHAT, CDR2 FQNNGV. The DNA of the CDR3 is TGTGCCAGCTTGGAGGGGACGGCCTACAATGAGCAGTTCTTC. Amino acids: CASLEGTAYNEQFF.

The J gene is TRBJ1-3, the V gene TRBV12-3 or TRBV12-4; D is uncertain. V dropped 3 bases and J dropped 3 bases, with 3 bases sitting between them. This CDR3 is built from 12 residues. The CDR3 coding sequence is TGTGCCAGCAGTTTCAGTGGAAACACCATATATTTT. Translation: CASSFSGNTIYF.

The chain carries TRBV18 and TRBJ1-4; TRBD1 matches at 9 bases. In germline, CDR1 is KGHSH, CDR2 LQKENI. The CDR3 covers 15 residues. The V gene end was trimmed by 5 bases and the J gene end by 2 bases; junction bases not matched to a gene: 3. The CDR3, as DNA: TGTGCCAGCTCATCCGGACAGGGGACTAATGAAAAACTGTTTTTT. Protein sequence: CASSSGQGTNEKLFF. The full variable domain, rest sourced from reference TRBV18 and TRBJ1-4, is NAGVMQNPRHLVRRRGQEARLRCSPMKGHSHVYWYRQLPEEGLKFMVYLQKENIIDESGMPKERFSAEFPKEGPSILRIQQVVRGDSAAYFCASSSGQGTNEKLFFGSGTQLSVL.

The CDR3: CASSPTTGEGEKLFF. As DNA, the CDR3 is TGTGCCAGCAGCCCGACGACAGGGGAGGGTGAAAAACTGTTTTTT. The rearrangement links TRBV9 to TRBJ1-4; the match to TRBD1 covers 8 bases. The CDR3 is made up of 15 amino acids. In germline, CDR1 is SGDLS, CDR2 YYNGEE. The V gene end was trimmed by 4 bases and the J gene end by 7 bases; junction bases not matched to a gene: 9.

The gene calls are TRBV7-2 and TRBJ2-3; D might be TRBD2 (5 bases). Between the trimmed V and J ends, which lost 5 bases and 0 bases, there was a span of 9 bases. The CDR3 is 14 residues long. The germline V gene encodes CDR1 SGHTA and CDR2 FQGNSA. The CDR3 reads CASSPRGSTDTQYF. The CDR3 nucleotides are TGTGCCAGCAGCCCCCGAGGGAGCACAGATACGCAGTATTTT.

This clone was picked up one time. The rearrangement joins TRBV3-1 (or the pseudogene TRBV3-2) to TRBJ2-2; tentatively, D is TRBD1 (5 bases). Deletions cut 2 bases from V and 7 bases from J, with 17 bases between. Germline assignment: CDR1 LGHDT and CDR2 YNNKEL (reference sequence). The CDR3 has 16 residues. DNA of the CDR3: TGTGCCAGCAGCCAATATGGGGCCGCCCCCCACGGGGAGCTGTTTTTT. It yields the protein CASSQYGAAPHGELFF.

With regard to this clone: The identical CDR3 is also encoded by other nucleotide sequences in the sample. The chain combines TRBV6-5 with TRBJ1-2; TRBD1 agrees at 11 bases. CDR3 size: 14 residues. Trimming removed 0 bases from V and 7 bases from J; junction bases left unmatched: 1. CDR1 is MNHEY, CDR2 SVGAGI, per germline. CDR3 protein: CASSYSGQGAGYTF. The CDR3 region has the DNA TGTGCCAGCAGTTACTCCGGACAGGGGGCTGGCTACACCTTC.

J is TRBJ2-4 and V is TRBV19; D gene unclear. The germline gives CDR1 LNHDA, CDR2 SQIVND (reference sequence). CDR3 length: 18 amino acids. Trimming removed 2 bases at V and 2 bases at J, with 19 bases between. CDR3: CASSISRFDIPSKNIQYF. As DNA, the CDR3 is TGTGCCAGTAGTATAAGTCGGTTCGATATTCCTTCCAAAAACATTCAGTACTTC.

V is TRBV29-1 and J is TRBJ2-3; the match to TRBD2 covers 10 bases. The CDR3 consists of 20 residues. The germline V gene encodes CDR1 SQVTM and CDR2 ANQGSEA. V was pared by 1 base and J by 2 bases, with 18 bases of the junction left unmatched. CDR3 in DNA: TGCAGCGTTGAAGTACCCCCCCAAGCGGGGGGGTCCCCCGACACAGATACGCAGTATTTT. Translated: CSVEVPPQAGGSPDTDTQYF.

The CDR3 spells CASWGAKSLSGANVLTF. The CDR3 DNA is TGTGCCAGTTGGGGCGCAAAATCCCTCTCTGGGGCCAACGTCCTGACTTTC. The chain has TRBV27 and TRBJ2-6; a weak D match, TRBD1 (5 bases). Between the trimmed V and J ends, which lost 9 bases and 0 bases, there was a span of 18 bases. The germline V gene encodes CDR1 MNHEY and CDR2 SMNVEV (reference sequence). CDR3 size: 17 residues.

This chain connects TRBV24-1 to TRBJ1-2, with D maybe TRBD1 (6 bases). Germline lookup yields CDR1 KGHDR and CDR2 SFDVKD. The CDR3 totals 13 residues. V shed 2 bases and J shed 5 bases, with 8 bases lying between them. Here the CDR3 reads CATSDSQGYGYTF. Written as DNA, the CDR3 is TGTGCCACCAGTGATTCACAGGGTTATGGCTACACCTTC.

This clone was recorded only once. The chain joins TRBV2 to TRBJ1-1, with D perhaps matching TRBD1 (6 bases). The CDR3 sequence is 12 residues long. Germline values: CDR1 SNHLY, CDR2 FYNNEI. The V gene lost 4 bases and the J gene lost 5 bases, with 8 bases spanning the gap. CDR3 in amino acids: CASSAQGTEAFF. CDR3 sequence (DNA): TGTGCCAGCAGTGCTCAGGGGACTGAAGCTTTCTTT.

The chain combines TRBV7-2 with TRBJ1-6; 7 nucleotides align to TRBD1. J lost 10 bases, V lost 7 bases, and 4 bases had no gene match. Germline V gene sequence: CDR1 SGHTA, CDR2 FQGNSA. This CDR3 spans 12 amino acids. CDR3 sequence (DNA): TGTGCCAGCAAAACAGGGGACTCACCCCTCCACTTT. It translates to CASKTGDSPLHF.